This entry features one T cell receptor (beta chain) sequence. What it binds is not known. The V and J ends lost 1 base and 5 bases respectively, with 10 bases between them. The CDR3 has 14 residues. Per germline, CDR1 SGHTS and CDR2 YDEGEE. CD4+ T cell isolation took place after less than 13 days of culture. The participants, recipients of two vaccine doses, got either BNT162b2 or mRNA-1273. The sample is drawn from a study of vaccination effects on CD4 cells after COVID-19. Study-level information: Post-vaccine sampling occurred a median 72 days after the second dose. Every well housed around 2 million PBMC, which grew in culture alongside about 10 IU/ml IL-2 and 10 ug/ml peptides.

Libraries were prepared by immunoSEQ multiplex PCR; TCRdb keeps only in-frame clonotypes and omits some of them. Of approximately 74,000 clones detected, 65% to 80% appear once; the ten largest clones hold approximately 2%. V usage is TRBV5-8 and J usage is TRBJ1-5, with no clear D. The sequence derives from a human donor who received a COVID-19 vaccine. The sample in question was CD4+ T cells from PBMCs cultured without peptide, obtained after COVID-19 vaccination. CDR3 sequence: CASSLRSTDQPQHF. CDR3 bases: TGTGCCAGCAGCTTGCGGAGCACGGATCAGCCCCAGCATTTT.